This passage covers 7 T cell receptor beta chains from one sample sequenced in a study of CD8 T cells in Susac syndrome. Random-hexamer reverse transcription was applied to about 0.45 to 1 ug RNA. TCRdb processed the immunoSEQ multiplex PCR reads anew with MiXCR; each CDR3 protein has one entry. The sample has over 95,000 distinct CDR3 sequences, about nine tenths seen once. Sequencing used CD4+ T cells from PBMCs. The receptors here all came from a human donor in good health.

DNA for the CDR3: TGCGCCAGCAGCCACCTCGCCGGACAGCGAGGGACTACTGAGCAGTACTTC. Residues: CASSHLAGQRGTTEQYF. The chain has TRBV4-3 and TRBJ2-7; D might be TRBD2 (7 bases). With 3 bases removed from V and 7 bases from J, the gap between germline ends came to 25 bases. This CDR3 contains 17 residues. Germline CDR1 and CDR2: LGHNA and YSLEER.

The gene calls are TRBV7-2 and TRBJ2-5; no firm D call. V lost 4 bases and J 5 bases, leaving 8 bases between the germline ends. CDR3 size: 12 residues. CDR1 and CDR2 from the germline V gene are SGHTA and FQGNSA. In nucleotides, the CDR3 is TGTGCCAGCAGCTGGTCCCGGGAGACCCAGTACTTC. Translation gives CASSWSRETQYF. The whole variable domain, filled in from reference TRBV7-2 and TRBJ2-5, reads GAGVSQSPSNKVTEKGKDVELRCDPISGHTALYWYRQSLGQGLEFLIYFQGNSAPDKSGLPSDRFSAERTGGSVSTLTIQRTQQEDSAVYLCASSWSRETQYFGPGTRLLVL.

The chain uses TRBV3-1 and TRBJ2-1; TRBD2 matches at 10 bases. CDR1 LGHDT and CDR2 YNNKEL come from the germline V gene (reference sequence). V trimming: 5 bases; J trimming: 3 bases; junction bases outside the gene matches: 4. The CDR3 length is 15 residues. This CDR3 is CASSLASGGYNEQFF. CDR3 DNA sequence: TGTGCCAGCAGCTTAGCTAGCGGGGGCTACAATGAGCAGTTCTTC.

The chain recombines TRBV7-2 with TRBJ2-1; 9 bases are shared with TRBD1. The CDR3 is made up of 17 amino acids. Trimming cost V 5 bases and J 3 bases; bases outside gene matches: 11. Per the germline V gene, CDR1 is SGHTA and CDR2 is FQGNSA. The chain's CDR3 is CASSTRPGQGIYNEQFF. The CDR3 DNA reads TGTGCCAGCAGCACACGCCCCGGACAGGGGATCTACAATGAGCAGTTCTTC.

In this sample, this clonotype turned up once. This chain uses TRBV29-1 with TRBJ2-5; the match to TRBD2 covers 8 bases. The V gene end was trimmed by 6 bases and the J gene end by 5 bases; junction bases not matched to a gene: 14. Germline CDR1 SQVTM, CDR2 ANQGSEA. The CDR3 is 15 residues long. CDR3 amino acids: CSVGHGLARGETQYF. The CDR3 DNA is TGCAGCGTCGGCCATGGACTAGCCCGAGGGGAGACCCAGTACTTC.

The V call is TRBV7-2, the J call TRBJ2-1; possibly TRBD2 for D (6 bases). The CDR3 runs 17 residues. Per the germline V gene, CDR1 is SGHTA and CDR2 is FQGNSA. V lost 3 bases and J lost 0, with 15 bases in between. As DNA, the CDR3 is TGTGCCAGCAGCTTGGGCGCGGGGTGGAGCTCCTACAATGAGCAGTTCTTC. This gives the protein CASSLGAGWSSYNEQFF.

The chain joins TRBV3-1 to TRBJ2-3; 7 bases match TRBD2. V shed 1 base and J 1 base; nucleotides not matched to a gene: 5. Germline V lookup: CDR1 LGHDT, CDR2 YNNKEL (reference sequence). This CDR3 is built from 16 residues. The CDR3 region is CASSQAAGVRTDTQYF. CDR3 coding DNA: TGTGCCAGCAGCCAAGCTGCGGGGGTACGCACAGATACGCAGTATTTT.